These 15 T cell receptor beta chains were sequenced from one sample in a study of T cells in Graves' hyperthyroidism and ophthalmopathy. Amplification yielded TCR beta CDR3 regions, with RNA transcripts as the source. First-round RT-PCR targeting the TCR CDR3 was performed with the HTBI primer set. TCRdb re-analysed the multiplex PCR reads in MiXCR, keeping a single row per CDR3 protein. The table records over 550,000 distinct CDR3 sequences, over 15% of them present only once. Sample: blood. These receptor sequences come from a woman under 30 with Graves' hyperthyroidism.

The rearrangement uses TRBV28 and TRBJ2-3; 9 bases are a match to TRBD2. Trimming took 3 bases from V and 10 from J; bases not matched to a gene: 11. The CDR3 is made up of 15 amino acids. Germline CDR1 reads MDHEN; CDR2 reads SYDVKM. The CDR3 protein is CASSFIAGARNPQYF. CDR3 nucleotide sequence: TGTGCCAGCAGTTTTATAGCGGGAGCAAGGAATCCGCAGTATTTT. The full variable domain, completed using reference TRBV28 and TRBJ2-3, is DVKVTQSSRYLVKRTGEKVFLECVQDMDHENMFWYRQDPGLGLRLIYFSYDVKMKEKGDIPEGYSVSREKKERFSLILESASTNQTSMYLCASSFIAGARNPQYFGPGTRLTVL.

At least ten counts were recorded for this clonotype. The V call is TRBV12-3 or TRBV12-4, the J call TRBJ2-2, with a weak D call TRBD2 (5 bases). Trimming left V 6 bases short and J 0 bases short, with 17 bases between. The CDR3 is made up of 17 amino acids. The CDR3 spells CASSHRLSGANTGELFF. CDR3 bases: TGTGCCAGCAGCCACCGACTGAGCGGAGCGAACACCGGGGAGCTGTTTTTT.

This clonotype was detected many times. Here the CDR3 reads CASTRDRGYNSPLHF. CDR3 coding DNA: TGTGCCAGCACCCGAGACAGGGGCTATAATTCACCCCTCCACTTT. The V call is TRBV7-2, the J call TRBJ1-6, with 8 nucleotides matching TRBD1. V shed 7 bases, J shed 3 bases, and the junction held 5 bases outside the gene matches. Germline lookup yields CDR1 SGHTA and CDR2 FQGNSA. CDR3 length: 15 residues. The whole variable domain, remainder taken from reference TRBV7-2 and TRBJ1-6, is GAGVSQSPSNKVTEKGKDVELRCDPISGHTALYWYRQSLGQGLEFLIYFQGNSAPDKSGLPSDRFSAERTGGSVSTLTIQRTQQEDSAVYLCASTRDRGYNSPLHFGNGTRLTVT.

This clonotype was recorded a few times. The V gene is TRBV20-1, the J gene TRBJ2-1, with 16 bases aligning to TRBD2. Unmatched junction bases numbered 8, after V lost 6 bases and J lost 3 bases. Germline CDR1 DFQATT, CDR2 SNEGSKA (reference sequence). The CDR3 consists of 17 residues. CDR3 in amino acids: CSAGGTSGRVVYNEQFF. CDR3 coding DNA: TGCAGTGCCGGGGGGACTAGCGGGAGGGTAGTCTACAATGAGCAGTTCTTC.

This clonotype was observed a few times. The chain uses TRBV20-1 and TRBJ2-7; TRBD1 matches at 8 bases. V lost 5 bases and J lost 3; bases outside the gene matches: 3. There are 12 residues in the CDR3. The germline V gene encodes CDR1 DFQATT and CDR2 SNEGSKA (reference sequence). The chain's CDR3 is CSAADRGYEQYF. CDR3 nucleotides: TGCAGTGCTGCCGACAGGGGCTACGAGCAGTACTTC.

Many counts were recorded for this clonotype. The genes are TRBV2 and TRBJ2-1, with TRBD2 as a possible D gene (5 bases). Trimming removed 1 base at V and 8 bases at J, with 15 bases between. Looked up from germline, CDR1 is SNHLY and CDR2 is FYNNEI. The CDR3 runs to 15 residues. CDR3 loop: CASSEVGAAGDEQFF. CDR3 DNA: TGTGCCAGCAGTGAAGTGGGAGCGGCTGGGGATGAGCAGTTCTTC.

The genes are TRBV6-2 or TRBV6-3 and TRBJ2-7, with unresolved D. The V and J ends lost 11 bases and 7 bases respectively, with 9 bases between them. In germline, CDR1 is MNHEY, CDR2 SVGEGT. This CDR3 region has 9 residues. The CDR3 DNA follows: TGTGCCTCTGTTCAGGAGCAGTACTTC. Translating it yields CASVQEQYF.

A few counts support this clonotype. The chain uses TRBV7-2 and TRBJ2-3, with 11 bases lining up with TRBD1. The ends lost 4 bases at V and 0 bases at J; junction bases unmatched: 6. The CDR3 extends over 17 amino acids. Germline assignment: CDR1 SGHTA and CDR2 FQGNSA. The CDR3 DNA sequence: TGTGCCAGCAGCTCCCTTGGACAGGGGGCAAGCACAGATACGCAGTATTTT. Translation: CASSSLGQGASTDTQYF.

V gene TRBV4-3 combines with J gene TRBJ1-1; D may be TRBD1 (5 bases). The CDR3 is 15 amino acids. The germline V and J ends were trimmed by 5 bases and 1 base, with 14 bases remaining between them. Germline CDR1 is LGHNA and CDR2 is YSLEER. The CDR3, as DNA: TGCGCCAGCAGCGGAACGGGACGGACGAACACTGAAGCTTTCTTT. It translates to CASSGTGRTNTEAFF.

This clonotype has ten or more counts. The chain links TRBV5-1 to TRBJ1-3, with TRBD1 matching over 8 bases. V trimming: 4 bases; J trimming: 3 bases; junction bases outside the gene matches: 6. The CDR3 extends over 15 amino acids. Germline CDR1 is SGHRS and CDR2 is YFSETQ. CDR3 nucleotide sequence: TGCGCCAGCAGCCAAAGGACAGGGAGTGGAAACACCATATATTTT. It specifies CASSQRTGSGNTIYF.

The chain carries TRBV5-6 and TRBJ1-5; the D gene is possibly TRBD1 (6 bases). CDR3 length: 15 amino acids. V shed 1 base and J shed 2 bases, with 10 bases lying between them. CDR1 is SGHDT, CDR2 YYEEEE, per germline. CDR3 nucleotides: TGTGCCAGCAGCTTGTTGGGGGCGGGCAATCAGCCCCAGCATTTT. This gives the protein CASSLLGAGNQPQHF.

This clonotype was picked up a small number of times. CDR3 loop: CASSDSVGWEGTGELFF. In DNA, the CDR3 is TGTGCCAGCAGTGACTCGGTTGGGTGGGAGGGGACCGGGGAGCTGTTTTTT. The chain combines TRBV2 with TRBJ2-2, with 7 bases that match TRBD2. The V gene's germline CDR1 is SNHLY and CDR2 FYNNEI. With 3 bases clipped from V and 5 bases from J, the junction kept 12 bases outside the gene matches. The CDR3 spans 17 residues.

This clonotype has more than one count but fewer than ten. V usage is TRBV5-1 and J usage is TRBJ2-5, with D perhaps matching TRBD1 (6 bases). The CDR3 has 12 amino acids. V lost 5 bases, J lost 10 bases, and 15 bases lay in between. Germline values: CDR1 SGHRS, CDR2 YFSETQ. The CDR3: CASSSLGQRQYF. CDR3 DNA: TGCGCCAGCAGTTCCCTTGGACAGCGCCAGTACTTC.

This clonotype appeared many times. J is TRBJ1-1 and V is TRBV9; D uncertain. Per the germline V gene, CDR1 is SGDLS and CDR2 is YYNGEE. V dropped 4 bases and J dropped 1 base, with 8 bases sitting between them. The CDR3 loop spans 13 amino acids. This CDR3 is CASSREGNTEAFF. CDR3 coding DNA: TGTGCCAGCAGCAGGGAGGGGAACACTGAAGCTTTCTTT. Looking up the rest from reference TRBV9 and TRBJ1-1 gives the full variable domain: DSGVTQTPKHLITATGQRVTLRCSPRSGDLSVYWYQQSLDQGLQFLIQYYNGEERAKGNILERFSAQQFPDLHSELNLSSLELGDSALYFCASSREGNTEAFFGQGTRLTVV.

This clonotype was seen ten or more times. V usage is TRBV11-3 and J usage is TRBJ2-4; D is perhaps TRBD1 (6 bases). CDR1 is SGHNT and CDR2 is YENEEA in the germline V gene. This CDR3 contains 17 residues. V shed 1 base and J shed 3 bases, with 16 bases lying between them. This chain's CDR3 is CASSLVVGAQVKNIQYF. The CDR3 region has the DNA TGTGCCAGCAGCTTAGTGGTGGGGGCGCAGGTCAAAAACATTCAGTACTTC.